One sample yielded the 12 T cell receptor beta chains listed below, sequenced in a study of control samples from healthy donors and cancer patients. The assay was immunoSEQ multiplex PCR, and TCRdb's table has in-frame clones only and misses some. In the table there are 250,000 to 300,000 clones, approximately 80% of which are singletons. Sequencing was done on a sample of PBMCs. The receptor set was obtained from a woman aged 60-75 years with lung cancer.

This clone appeared a single time. The V and J genes are TRBV5-1 and TRBJ2-4; D not certain. Germline-derived CDR1 and CDR2 are SGHRS and YFSETQ. The CDR3 sequence is 16 residues long. The V end lost 0 bases, the J end lost 2 bases, and 12 bases lay between the germline ends. The DNA for the CDR3 is TGCGCCAGCAGCTTGGCTGCGAGTGGGACCAAAAACATTCAGTACTTC. Its protein is CASSLAASGTKNIQYF.

The chain joins TRBV18 to TRBJ2-7; D unresolved. Trimming pared 2 bases from V and 4 bases from J, leaving 12 bases between. Germline CDR1 and CDR2: KGHSH and LQKENI. This CDR3 has 14 residues. In DNA form, the CDR3 reads TGTGCCAGCTCACCAGCGGCAGGAGAGTACGAGCAGTACTTC. Amino acids: CASSPAAGEYEQYF.

Remarks on this clone: Other DNA sequences in the same sample also yield this CDR3. This sequence joins TRBV12-3 or TRBV12-4 and TRBJ1-1; no clear D gene. CDR3 size: 13 residues. Between the trimmed V and J ends, which lost 2 bases and 2 bases, there was a span of 6 bases. The CDR3 loop reads CASSLRLNTEAFF. CDR3 bases: TGTGCCAGCAGTTTACGGTTAAACACTGAAGCTTTCTTT.

The V gene is TRBV7-2, the J gene TRBJ2-7, with D perhaps TRBD2 (6 bases). V was cut by 2 bases and J by 1 base, with 9 bases left in between. CDR1 is SGHTA, CDR2 FQGNSA, per germline. CDR3 length equals 14 residues. DNA for the CDR3: TGTGCCAGCAGCTTAACTAGCAAATCCTACGAGCAGTACTTC. This translates into CASSLTSKSYEQYF.

The table lists this clone with a count of one. V usage is TRBV9 and J usage is TRBJ1-3, with D possibly TRBD1 on 5 matching bases. The CDR3 contains 16 residues. The ends were cut back, 0 bases at V and 0 bases at J, with 10 bases in the middle. Germline V lookup: CDR1 SGDLS, CDR2 YYNGEE. The CDR3 nucleotides read TGTGCCAGCAGCGTAGCTGGGGGGTACTCTGGAAACACCATATATTTT. Translating gives CASSVAGGYSGNTIYF.

The rearrangement links TRBV12-5 to TRBJ2-7; D uncertain. CDR3 length: 11 amino acids. Between the trimmed V and J ends, which lost 7 bases and 7 bases, there was a span of 11 bases. Germline V CDR1 and CDR2: LGHNT, FRNRAP. The CDR3, as DNA: TGTGCTAGTGCCCACCCCAGGGAGCAGTACTTC. Its translation: CASAHPREQYF.

The rearrangement uses TRBV6-5 and TRBJ1-2; 10 bases map to TRBD1. The CDR3 is 14 amino acids. The junction had 9 bases not matched to a gene; V was cut back by 6 bases and J by 8 bases. Germline V gene data show CDR1 as MNHEY and CDR2 as SVGAGI. CDR3 residues: CASRRDRGGGGYTF. The CDR3 DNA sequence: TGTGCCAGCAGAAGGGACAGGGGCGGTGGGGGCTACACCTTC.

This chain links TRBV28 with TRBJ2-7; maybe TRBD2 (6 bases). V lost 4 bases and J 6 bases, leaving 16 bases between the germline ends. This CDR3 is 14 amino acids long. CDR1 and CDR2 from the germline V gene are MDHEN and SYDVKM. CDR3 sequence reads: CASSSIGLSREQYF. The CDR3 DNA sequence: TGTGCCAGCAGTTCCATAGGACTATCGCGCGAGCAGTACTTC.

This chain uses TRBV18 with TRBJ1-5, with D possibly TRBD1 on 6 matching bases. The CDR3 contains 15 residues. Germline-derived CDR1 and CDR2 are KGHSH and LQKENI. V was clipped by 3 bases and J by 1 base, with 10 bases between them. CDR3 amino acids: CASSPRGVSNQPQHF. Here the CDR3 DNA reads TGTGCCAGCTCACCCAGGGGAGTGAGCAATCAGCCCCAGCATTTT.

The chain has TRBV6-5 and TRBJ2-7, with 14 bases that match TRBD2. The CDR3 runs 14 residues. CDR1 MNHEY and CDR2 SVGAGI come from the germline V gene. V dropped 6 bases and J dropped 5; count of bases not matched to a gene: 3. CDR3 DNA sequence: TGTGCCAGCAGGATGACTAGCGGGGGGGACGAGCAGTACTTC. It specifies CASRMTSGGDEQYF.

V usage is TRBV2 and J usage is TRBJ1-2, with a possible D match to TRBD1 (5 bases). The CDR3 contains 12 residues. The germline V gene encodes CDR1 SNHLY and CDR2 FYNNEI. The V end lost 5 bases, the J end lost 8 bases, and 12 bases lay between the germline ends. The CDR3 DNA reads as TGTGCCAGCAGTCCTCAGGGAGGGGGCTACACCTTC. It encodes CASSPQGGGYTF.

This clone was recorded at least ten times. V and J are TRBV11-2 and TRBJ1-2, with a tentative D call TRBD1 (5 bases). The CDR3 extends over 15 amino acids. The V gene lost 5 bases and the J gene lost 7 bases, with 20 bases spanning the gap. CDR1 and CDR2 (germline): SGHAT, FQNNGV. The CDR3 loop is CASSGRGRDGSGYTF. For the CDR3, the DNA is TGTGCCAGCAGCGGGCGGGGCAGGGATGGTTCTGGCTACACCTTC.